A single sample is the source of the 12 T cell receptor beta chains below, sequenced in a study of blood T cell repertoires in COVID-19. Some clones are missing from TCRdb's copy, which holds only in-frame ones; the method was immunoSEQ multiplex PCR. The sample includes about 200,000 clones, more than 80% of them seen just once. The specimen sequenced was peripheral blood. The receptors were sampled from a man aged 30 to 45 who had recovered from COVID-19.

This sequence joins TRBV5-1 and TRBJ2-1, with 9 bases matching TRBD1. CDR3 length equals 15 residues. The V segment lost 0 bases and the J segment 4 bases; nucleotides outside the gene matches: 2. The germline V gene has CDR1 SGHRS and CDR2 YFSETQ. In nucleotides, the CDR3 is TGCGCCAGCAGCTTGGGGGGACAGGGTTACAATGAGCAGTTCTTC. It yields the protein CASSLGGQGYNEQFF.

The V and J genes are TRBV19 and TRBJ1-1; 9 bases agree with TRBD1. There are 16 residues in the CDR3. The V gene's germline CDR1 is LNHDA and CDR2 SQIVND (reference sequence). V shed 4 bases and J 0 bases; nucleotides not matched to a gene: 6. The CDR3 bases are TGTGCCAGTAGTAGACTGACAGGGGGGATGAACACTGAAGCTTTCTTT. Its protein product is CASSRLTGGMNTEAFF.

This clone has only one observation. The chain joins TRBV7-5 to TRBJ1-1. TRBV7-5 is shown as a pseudogene. This CDR3 comprises 16 residues. DNA of the CDR3: TGTGCCAGAAGCTTAGGCTCCCACTCCATAAACACTGAAGCTTTCTTT. Amino acids: CARSLGSHSINTEAFF.

The sample holds one count of this clone. The genes are TRBV6-5 and TRBJ2-2; tentatively, D is TRBD1 (5 bases). The CDR3 is 13 residues long. V lost 6 bases to trimming and J lost 3 bases, with 8 bases between them. The germline CDR1 and CDR2 sequences are MNHEY and SVGAGI. CDR3 amino acids: CASSLGDTGELFF. The CDR3 nucleotides are TGTGCCAGCAGCCTAGGGGACACCGGGGAGCTGTTTTTT.

The CDR3 spells CASSFIRGGELFF. The CDR3 DNA reads as TGTGCCAGCAGCTTCATCAGGGGCGGGGAGCTGTTTTTT. This chain joins TRBV7-8 and TRBJ2-2, with D possibly matching TRBD1 (6 bases). The CDR3 covers 13 residues. Between the trimmed V and J ends, which lost 3 bases and 7 bases, there was a span of 9 bases. CDR1 is SGHVS, CDR2 FQNEAQ, per germline.

This clone was observed a single time. This sequence joins TRBV24-1 and TRBJ1-1; a possible D gene is TRBD1 (6 bases). Germline V gene sequence: CDR1 KGHDR, CDR2 SFDVKD. This CDR3 is built from 16 residues. Trimming removed 5 bases from V and 5 bases from J, with 20 bases in between. The CDR3 nucleotides are TGTGCCACCAGTGCCTCGGGGCGGGGGGCGTCGACTGAAGCTTTCTTT. Translating gives CATSASGRGASTEAFF.

The genes are TRBV20-1 and TRBJ2-1; no firm D call. CDR1 and CDR2 (germline): DFQATT, SNEGSKA (reference sequence). The CDR3 extends over 15 amino acids. V gave up 3 bases and J gave up 7 bases, with 19 bases separating them. The CDR3 nucleotides are TGCAGTGCTAGTTTCTGGGCTCGTACTGGGAATGAGCAGTTCTTC. Translation gives CSASFWARTGNEQFF.

V is TRBV7-9 and J is TRBJ1-1; TRBD1 aligns across 7 bases. The CDR3 length is 14 residues. Trimming cost V 8 bases and J 4 bases; bases outside gene matches: 10. Per germline, CDR1 SEHNR and CDR2 FQNEAQ (reference sequence). The DNA of the CDR3 is TGTGCCAGCCGATTTACAGGGGTAGTCACTGAAGCTTTCTTT. Its protein is CASRFTGVVTEAFF.

The chain carries TRBV10-3 and TRBJ2-3, with TRBD2 matching 10 bases. This CDR3 is 16 amino acids long. Losses at the gene ends were 9 bases for V and 4 bases for J; bases not matched to a gene: 13. Germline V gene data show CDR1 as ENHRY and CDR2 as SYGVKD. As DNA, the CDR3 is TGTGCCATTGGACCCTCGGTAGCGGGGGGCGCAGATACGCAGTATTTT. The encoded protein is CAIGPSVAGGADTQYF.

CDR3 DNA sequence: TGCGCCAGCAGTGAGTCGACAGGGGGGGTGGATACGCAGTATTTT. Residues: CASSESTGGVDTQYF. This rearrangement joins TRBV10-1 to TRBJ2-3, with TRBD1 identical over 9 bases. Germline CDR1 and CDR2: WNHNN and SYGVQD (reference sequence). Trimming cost V 0 bases and J 6 bases; bases outside gene matches: 4. This CDR3 has 15 residues.

The chain combines TRBV6-5 with TRBJ2-3; D gene unclear. Per the germline V gene, CDR1 is MNHEY and CDR2 is SVGAGI. V lost 6 bases, J lost 2 bases, and 12 bases lay in between. The CDR3 length is 14 residues. CDR3 coding DNA: TGTGCCAGCAGCCGATTATTCTACACAGATACGCAGTATTTT. Protein sequence: CASSRLFYTDTQYF.

This chain uses TRBV11-2 with TRBJ1-2; perhaps TRBD1 as D (6 bases). Trimming stripped 2 bases from V and 7 bases from J, with 14 bases between. There are 14 residues in the CDR3. Germline-derived CDR1 and CDR2 are SGHAT and FQNNGV. CDR3 sequence (DNA): TGTGCCAGCAGCTTAACCGAGGGGGTGGGTGGCTACACCTTC. Protein: CASSLTEGVGGYTF.